The 13 T cell receptor beta chains reported below all come from one sample, sequenced in a study of blood T cell repertoires in COVID-19. This table comes from immunoSEQ multiplex PCR, and its TCRdb copy is limited to in-frame clones, with some not included. Here the sample spans some 100,000 clones, 86% being singletons. The sample consisted of PBMCs or T cells enriched from blood (not recorded which). The receptors originated from a woman in her forties or fifties who had recovered from COVID-19.

V is TRBV9 and J is TRBJ1-1; D is ambiguous. Trimming stripped 4 bases from V and 0 bases from J, with 10 bases between. In germline, CDR1 is SGDLS, CDR2 YYNGEE. This CDR3 comprises 14 residues. The CDR3 nucleotides read TGTGCCAGCAGCAGAGGAACGTTGAACACTGAAGCTTTCTTT. This codes for CASSRGTLNTEAFF.

J is TRBJ1-2 and V is TRBV29-1; TRBD1 might be the D (6 bases). The CDR3 has 13 amino acids. Trimming pared 3 bases from V and 3 bases from J, leaving 11 bases between. Germline CDR1 SQVTM, CDR2 ANQGSEA. CDR3 residues: CSVDGGADYGYTF. In DNA form, the CDR3 reads TGCAGCGTTGATGGGGGGGCCGACTATGGCTACACCTTC.

The chain has TRBV10-3 and TRBJ1-1; D not resolved. The germline V gene has CDR1 ENHRY and CDR2 SYGVKD. V dropped 10 bases and J dropped 6 bases, with 18 bases sitting between them. The CDR3 has 13 residues. The CDR3 DNA is TGTGCCACCGTGGGGAGCGGTGGGGCTGAAGCTTTCTTT. Translating it yields CATVGSGGAEAFF.

This chain links TRBV25-1 with TRBJ2-1; 8 bases are shared with TRBD2. V was pared by 3 bases and J by 7 bases, with 11 bases of the junction left unmatched. CDR3 length: 16 residues. CDR1 MGHDK and CDR2 SYGVNS come from the germline V gene. CDR3 protein: CASSDSGLGRRNEQFF. The CDR3 nucleotides are TGTGCCAGCAGTGACTCGGGACTAGGCCGTAGAAATGAGCAGTTCTTC.

The chain has TRBV24-1 and TRBJ2-3; D may be TRBD2 (7 bases). Trimming stripped 9 bases from V and 2 bases from J, with 26 bases between. Germline V lookup: CDR1 KGHDR, CDR2 SFDVKD. CDR3 length equals 18 residues. DNA for the CDR3: TGTGCCACCGCCGATTGGGGGCAGGCGGGGGCCTTCACAGATACGCAGTATTTT. It codes for CATADWGQAGAFTDTQYF.

The rearrangement links TRBV5-1 to TRBJ2-7; weak D call: TRBD2 (5 bases). In germline, CDR1 is SGHRS, CDR2 YFSETQ. The CDR3 totals 14 residues. With 0 bases removed from V and 0 bases from J, the gap between germline ends came to 7 bases. CDR3 sequence: CASSLGSGSYEQYF. CDR3 in DNA: TGCGCCAGCAGCTTGGGGAGCGGCTCCTACGAGCAGTACTTC.

The chain has TRBV3-1 (or the pseudogene TRBV3-2) and TRBJ2-1; possibly TRBD2 for D (5 bases). Trimming removed 1 base from V and 2 bases from J, with 9 bases in between. The CDR3 covers 15 residues. Germline values: CDR1 LGHDT, CDR2 YNNKEL (reference sequence). The CDR3 region has the DNA TGTGCCAGCAGCCAAGCCCCGGGAACCTACAATGAGCAGTTCTTC. This codes for CASSQAPGTYNEQFF.

V is TRBV27 and J is TRBJ2-3; a weak D match, TRBD2 (5 bases). V lost 6 bases and J lost 5, with 24 bases in between. CDR3 size: 17 residues. Germline V gene data show CDR1 as MNHEY and CDR2 as SMNVEV (reference sequence). Here the CDR3 DNA reads TGTGCCAGCAGCCTAACCGGGGTGACGAGTCCCCTAGATACGCAGTATTTT. Translated: CASSLTGVTSPLDTQYF.

The rearrangement joins TRBV24-1 to TRBJ2-2, with TRBD2 matching over 8 bases. The CDR3 has 15 amino acids. V trimming: 6 bases; J trimming: 3 bases; junction bases outside the gene matches: 5. Germline V gives CDR1 KGHDR, CDR2 SFDVKD. The CDR3 DNA is TGTGCCACCAGTATAGCGGGGAGCGACACCGGGGAGCTGTTTTTT. Amino acids: CATSIAGSDTGELFF.

The chain uses TRBV19 and TRBJ2-7; the match to TRBD1 covers 11 bases. Germline V gives CDR1 LNHDA, CDR2 SQIVND (reference sequence). This CDR3 is built from 14 residues. V lost 6 bases, J lost 6 bases, and 7 bases stayed unmatched. CDR3 in amino acids: CASRRDRGASEQYF. As DNA, the CDR3 is TGTGCCAGTAGGCGGGACAGGGGGGCCAGCGAGCAGTACTTC.

This chain uses TRBV4-1 with TRBJ2-1; 11 bases fit TRBD1. Germline values: CDR1 MGHRA, CDR2 YSYEKL. V lost 1 base, J lost 4 bases, and 3 bases stayed unmatched. The CDR3 loop spans 16 amino acids. DNA of the CDR3: TGCGCCAGCAGCCAAGGTGGGACAGGGGGGTACAATGAGCAGTTCTTC. Translation gives CASSQGGTGGYNEQFF.

The chain has TRBV27 and TRBJ2-7; TRBD2 aligns across 9 bases. V dropped 5 bases and J dropped 3; count of bases not matched to a gene: 8. The CDR3 is 15 residues long. CDR1 is MNHEY and CDR2 is SMNVEV in the germline V gene (reference sequence). The DNA of the CDR3 is TGTGCCAGCAGTCCCCTAGCGGGAACGCGCTACGAGCAGTACTTC. It specifies CASSPLAGTRYEQYF.

The chain carries TRBV18 and TRBJ2-5; 8 bases are shared with TRBD1. There are 13 residues in the CDR3. CDR1 is KGHSH and CDR2 is LQKENI in the germline V gene. Losses at the gene ends were 2 bases for V and 4 bases for J; bases not matched to a gene: 0. The CDR3 DNA reads TGTGCCAGCTCACCAACAGGGGGAGAGACCCAGTACTTC. It encodes CASSPTGGETQYF.